The 29 T cell receptor beta chains presented below share a single source sample, sequenced in a study of chemoradiotherapy in HPV16-positive cancers. The repertoire was sequenced with immunoSEQ multiplex PCR; TCRdb's copy has only in-frame clones and lacks some. The sample contains over 35,000 clones, roughly three quarters of which appear only once. The sequences come from blood, collected from a patient who underwent chemoradiotherapy. The receptors come from a human donor with HPV-associated anogenital cancer.

The chain is built from TRBV28 and TRBJ1-2, with a weak D call TRBD1 (5 bases). Germline CDR1 and CDR2: MDHEN and SYDVKM. CDR3 size: 11 residues. Here the CDR3 reads CEARDPNGYTF. The CDR3 nucleotides read TGTGAGGCCCGGGACCCTAATGGCTACACCTTC.

The genes are TRBV18 and TRBJ2-7, with 7 bases lining up with TRBD1. The CDR3 runs to 12 residues. Germline loops: CDR1 KGHSH, CDR2 LQKENI. V lost 2 bases to trimming and J lost 6 bases; unmatched junction nucleotides: 1. CDR3 DNA: TGTGCCAGCTCACCAGACAGGGTCGAGCAGTACTTC. Translated: CASSPDRVEQYF.

The genes are TRBV29-1 and TRBJ1-2; D is perhaps TRBD1 (6 bases). Trimming took off 4 bases at V and 4 bases at J, with 13 bases between the two ends. Per the germline V gene, CDR1 is SQVTM and CDR2 is ANQGSEA. This CDR3 contains 13 residues. The chain's CDR3 is CSVVVGGSYGYTF. CDR3 DNA: TGCAGCGTTGTTGTGGGGGGCAGCTATGGCTACACCTTC.

This chain links TRBV15 with TRBJ2-5; D remains ambiguous. Trimming cost V 0 bases and J 5 bases, with 7 bases left between them. Germline V gene data show CDR1 as LNHNV and CDR2 as YYDKDF (reference sequence). The CDR3 has 13 amino acids. The chain's CDR3 is CATSRDRRETQYF. The CDR3 bases are TGTGCCACCAGCAGAGATAGGCGGGAGACCCAGTACTTC.

The V and J genes are TRBV7-2 and TRBJ2-1; D possibly corresponds to TRBD2 (5 bases). Germline V gene data show CDR1 as SGHTA and CDR2 as FQGNSA. This CDR3 contains 15 residues. Deletions cut 3 bases from V and 3 bases from J, with 12 bases between. The chain's CDR3 is CASSLEPGLYNEQFF. CDR3 coding DNA: TGTGCCAGCAGCTTGGAACCCGGACTCTACAATGAGCAGTTCTTC. The full variable domain, in which reference TRBV7-2 and TRBJ2-1 provide the parts outside the CDR3, is GAGVSQSPSNKVTEKGKDVELRCDPISGHTALYWYRQSLGQGLEFLIYFQGNSAPDKSGLPSDRFSAERTGGSVSTLTIQRTQQEDSAVYLCASSLEPGLYNEQFFGPGTRLTVL.

V gene TRBV5-1 combines with J gene TRBJ1-2; unclear D gene. The V gene's germline CDR1 is SGHRS and CDR2 YFSETQ. V was trimmed by 1 base and J by 2 bases, leaving 15 bases between them. The CDR3 runs 16 residues. The CDR3 region is CASSLTVPVPNYGYTF. The CDR3, as DNA: TGCGCCAGCAGCTTGACGGTCCCGGTCCCGAACTATGGCTACACCTTC.

The rearrangement joins TRBV19 to TRBJ2-2, with D uncertain. Deletions cut 2 bases from V and 4 bases from J, with 11 bases between. The germline gives CDR1 LNHDA, CDR2 SQIVND (reference sequence). This CDR3 spans 15 amino acids. Written as DNA, the CDR3 is TGTGCCAGTAGTATAACTTCGCTGGCCACCGGGGAGCTGTTTTTT. It is translated as CASSITSLATGELFF.

The rearrangement uses TRBV6-5 and TRBJ1-1, with unresolved D. Germline loops: CDR1 MNHEY, CDR2 SVGAGI. Trimming removed 6 bases at V and 0 bases at J, with 8 bases between. The CDR3 loop spans 13 amino acids. CDR3 bases: TGTGCCAGCAGGGATCCAGTGAACACTGAAGCTTTCTTT. Translated: CASRDPVNTEAFF.

This clone was seen more than once but under ten times. V usage is TRBV27 and J usage is TRBJ1-5; D ambiguous. Per the germline V gene, CDR1 is MNHEY and CDR2 is SMNVEV (reference sequence). V was cut by 4 bases and J by 4 bases, with 11 bases left in between. This CDR3 is built from 14 residues. This chain's CDR3 is CASSSAVGNQPQHF. The CDR3, as DNA: TGTGCCAGCAGTTCCGCGGTGGGAAATCAGCCCCAGCATTTT.

The V gene is TRBV2, the J gene TRBJ2-6; 8 nucleotides agree with TRBD1. The germline CDR1 and CDR2 sequences are SNHLY and FYNNEI. This CDR3 has 18 amino acids. Germline trimming cut 4 bases from V and 0 bases from J; bases unmatched to any gene: 8. As DNA, the CDR3 is TGTGCCAGCAGTGGGACAGGGAAGGGGAGCTCTGGGGCCAACGTCCTGACTTTC. Translating it yields CASSGTGKGSSGANVLTF.

This clone was observed a few times. V gene TRBV11-2 combines with J gene TRBJ2-7, with TRBD1 matching over 10 bases. This CDR3 contains 15 residues. From germline, CDR1 is SGHAT and CDR2 FQNNGV. Trimming removed 1 base from V and 3 bases from J; junction bases left unmatched: 3. The CDR3 bases are TGTGCCAGCAGCTTAGGGACAGGGGGTGGCTACGAGCAGTACTTC. It specifies CASSLGTGGGYEQYF.

This clone rates as large (0.1 to 1%). V and J are TRBV9 and TRBJ1-1; D is ambiguous. V was clipped by 4 bases and J by 0 bases, with 16 bases between them. Germline values: CDR1 SGDLS, CDR2 YYNGEE. The CDR3 sequence is 16 residues long. CDR3 coding DNA: TGTGCCAGCAGCCCCGGGCCAAAACTTTTGAACACTGAAGCTTTCTTT. Protein: CASSPGPKLLNTEAFF.

The chain uses TRBV5-4 and TRBJ2-7, with 7 bases fitting TRBD2. Germline loops: CDR1 SGHNT, CDR2 YYREEE (reference sequence). V shed 4 bases and J 5 bases; nucleotides not matched to a gene: 9. The CDR3 is made up of 14 amino acids. Here the CDR3 DNA reads TGTGCCAGCAGCCCTACCGGGACTACCCACGAGCAGTACTTC. It yields the protein CASSPTGTTHEQYF. The full variable domain, completed using reference TRBV5-4 and TRBJ2-7, is ETGVTQSPTHLIKTRGQQVTLRCSSQSGHNTVSWYQQALGQGPQFIFQYYREEENGRGNFPPRFSGLQFPNYSSELNVNALELDDSALYLCASSPTGTTHEQYFGPGTRLTVT.

V and J are TRBV5-4 and TRBJ1-2; 7 nucleotides agree with TRBD1. The CDR3 is made up of 13 amino acids. V was clipped by 5 bases and J by 4 bases; unmatched bases: 5. CDR1 SGHNT and CDR2 YYREEE come from the germline V gene (reference sequence). CDR3 DNA sequence: TGTGCCAGCAGTGAACGGGACAGCTATGGCTACACCTTC. Translation gives CASSERDSYGYTF.

The chain is built from TRBV10-3 and TRBJ2-7, with D possibly being TRBD1 or TRBD2 (6 bases each). Germline CDR1 is ENHRY and CDR2 is SYGVKD. Trimming removed 2 bases at V and 2 bases at J, with 10 bases between. This CDR3 has 14 amino acids. The CDR3 here is CAISENGGPYEQYF. CDR3 nucleotide sequence: TGTGCCATCAGTGAGAACGGGGGCCCCTACGAGCAGTACTTC.

The chain uses TRBV5-8 and TRBJ1-1, with D hard to call. The length of the CDR3 is 14 residues. Germline V gene lookup returns CDR1 SGHTS and CDR2 YDEGEE. Deletions cut 1 base from V and 1 base from J, with 8 bases between. Here the CDR3 DNA reads TGTGCCAGCAGCTTGTGGCAGGAGAACACTGAAGCTTTCTTT. It codes for CASSLWQENTEAFF.

The chain recombines TRBV18 with TRBJ2-5, with 13 bases matching TRBD2. The CDR3 is 16 residues long. V shed 4 bases, J shed 3 bases, and the junction held 5 bases outside the gene matches. Per the germline V gene, CDR1 is KGHSH and CDR2 is LQKENI. DNA for the CDR3: TGTGCCAGCTCACGGACTAGCGGGGGTATAGAAGAGACCCAGTACTTC. Translating gives CASSRTSGGIEETQYF.

CDR3 in amino acids: CASSQGAGRNTIYF. The CDR3 DNA reads TGTGCCAGCTCCCAGGGAGCGGGAAGAAACACCATATATTTT. This sequence joins TRBV18 and TRBJ1-3, with D possibly being TRBD1 (5 bases). This CDR3 contains 14 residues. CDR1 is KGHSH, CDR2 LQKENI, per germline. V lost 6 bases, J lost 5 bases, and 14 bases lay in between.

This clone was detected only once. J is TRBJ2-7 and V is TRBV7-9; D unclear. The CDR3 sequence is 15 residues long. Trimming left V 3 bases short and J 1 base short, with 13 bases between. Germline loops: CDR1 SEHNR, CDR2 FQNEAQ (reference sequence). CDR3 in DNA: TGTGCCAGCAGCTTCGGAGTAGTTTCATCCTACGAGCAGTACTTC. As protein: CASSFGVVSSYEQYF.

The chain carries TRBV7-9 and TRBJ1-1; D is uncertain. V was shortened by 8 bases and J by 5 bases, with 12 bases between the two germline ends. CDR1 SEHNR and CDR2 FQNEAQ come from the germline V gene (reference sequence). The CDR3 sequence is 12 residues long. The CDR3 protein is CASDLTGTEAFF. DNA of the CDR3: TGTGCCAGCGACCTTACGGGGACTGAAGCTTTCTTT.

The chain links TRBV9 to TRBJ1-1, with a tentative D call TRBD1 (6 bases). This CDR3 has 14 amino acids. Looked up from germline, CDR1 is SGDLS and CDR2 is YYNGEE. Trimming took 8 bases from V and 8 from J, leaving 22 bases between them. The CDR3 is CARGVTGTWLEAFF. CDR3 nucleotide sequence: TGTGCCAGGGGGGTTACAGGGACTTGGCTCGAAGCTTTCTTT.

This chain links TRBV9 with TRBJ2-1; the D is unclear. Germline V gene sequence: CDR1 SGDLS, CDR2 YYNGEE. Deletions cut 4 bases from V and 3 bases from J, with 14 bases between. This CDR3 spans 15 amino acids. The CDR3 DNA is TGTGCCAGCAGCCACAAGGAAGGAGACTACAATGAGCAGTTCTTC. Translation gives CASSHKEGDYNEQFF.

The CDR3 region is CASSSIRLIFLFSGNTIYF. The DNA for the CDR3 is TGTGCCAGCAGCTCCATACGTCTTATTTTCCTATTCTCTGGAAACACCATATATTTT. The V gene is TRBV11-3, the J gene TRBJ1-3, with D unresolved. V was cut by 4 bases and J by 0 bases, with 22 bases left in between. Germline V CDR1 and CDR2: SGHNT, YENEEA. CDR3 size: 19 residues.

The gene calls are TRBV5-8 and TRBJ2-7; 7 bases match TRBD2. The CDR3 totals 15 residues. Germline values: CDR1 SGHTS, CDR2 YDEGEE. V lost 4 bases, J lost 5 bases, and 12 bases stayed unmatched. CDR3 nucleotide sequence: TGTGCCAGCAGCCTCTGGGAGAGGGAGGGGAACGAGCAGTACTTC. This encodes CASSLWEREGNEQYF.

To note about this clone: Distinct nucleotide sequences in the sample also encode this CDR3. DNA for the CDR3: TGTGCTTCTGGAAGCACAGATACGCAGTATTTT. Encoded protein: CASGSTDTQYF. The chain couples TRBV30 to TRBJ2-3, with D unclear. This CDR3 has 11 amino acids. In germline, CDR1 is GTSNPN, CDR2 SVGIG (reference sequence).

The chain uses TRBV10-3 and TRBJ1-1, with 7 bases matching TRBD1. The CDR3 extends over 14 amino acids. V was clipped by 4 bases and J by 1 base; unmatched bases: 3. Germline CDR1 ENHRY, CDR2 SYGVKD. CDR3 in DNA: TGTGCCATCAGTGTGGGGGACAGGAACACTGAAGCTTTCTTT. It yields the protein CAISVGDRNTEAFF.

V and J are TRBV7-9 and TRBJ2-1; D uncertain. V lost 5 bases and J 5 bases, leaving 1 base between the germline ends. Germline V gene sequence: CDR1 SEHNR, CDR2 FQNEAQ (reference sequence). This CDR3 spans 10 amino acids. In DNA, the CDR3 is TGTGCCAGCAGCGACAATGAGCAGTTCTTC. It is translated as CASSDNEQFF.

The chain uses TRBV7-8 and TRBJ1-1; D might be TRBD1 (5 bases). CDR3 size: 15 residues. Germline V gene lookup returns CDR1 SGHVS and CDR2 FQNEAQ. Trimming stripped 5 bases from V and 2 bases from J, with 15 bases between. CDR3 loop: CASSPLGGINTEAFF. CDR3 nucleotides: TGTGCCAGCAGCCCCCTCGGGGGGATAAACACTGAAGCTTTCTTT.

This clone was seen only a few times. This chain connects TRBV6-5 to TRBJ2-7; D is tentatively TRBD1 or TRBD2 (5 bases each). The CDR3 has 15 residues. In germline, CDR1 is MNHEY, CDR2 SVGAGI. Trimming pared 0 bases from V and 3 bases from J, leaving 12 bases between. The CDR3 reads CASSYSWDGDYEQYF. In nucleotides, the CDR3 is TGTGCCAGCAGTTACTCGTGGGACGGGGACTACGAGCAGTACTTC.